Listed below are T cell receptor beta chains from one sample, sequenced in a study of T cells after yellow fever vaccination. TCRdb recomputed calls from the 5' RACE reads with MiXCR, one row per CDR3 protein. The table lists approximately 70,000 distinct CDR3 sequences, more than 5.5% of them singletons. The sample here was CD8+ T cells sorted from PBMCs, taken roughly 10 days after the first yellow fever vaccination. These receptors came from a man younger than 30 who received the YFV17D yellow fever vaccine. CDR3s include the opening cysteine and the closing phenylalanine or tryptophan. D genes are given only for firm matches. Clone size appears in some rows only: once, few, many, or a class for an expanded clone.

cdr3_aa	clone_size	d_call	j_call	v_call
CASSFSAGFNEKLFF	.	.	TRBJ1-4	TRBV5-1
CASSPKRAGAADTQYF	.	TRBD2	TRBJ2-3	TRBV18
CAISEPIWTAQETQYF	few	.	TRBJ2-5	TRBV10-3
CASSQVPYKQGAGEKLFF	few	TRBD1	TRBJ1-4	TRBV4-1
CASSLVGNYGYTF	many	.	TRBJ1-2	TRBV7-9
CASSSTGAAYEQYF	.	TRBD1	TRBJ2-7	TRBV27
CATSRDRGQGAAGELFF	many	TRBD1	TRBJ2-2	TRBV15
CAWGPGQVNTEAFF	.	TRBD1	TRBJ1-1	TRBV30
CASSLKTSGGLQETQYF	.	TRBD2	TRBJ2-5	TRBV5-1
CASTDRSTEAFF	many	.	TRBJ1-1	TRBV12-3/TRBV12-4
CASGTGDYEQYF	few	TRBD1	TRBJ2-7	TRBV7-6
CASSFGGQWTDTQYF	few	.	TRBJ2-3	TRBV27
CASSLGIRGTGIYEQYF	many	.	TRBJ2-7	TRBV11-2
CASTDARGNQPQHF	many	.	TRBJ1-5	TRBV6-2/TRBV6-3
CSATGTGTGTRNEQFF	.	TRBD1	TRBJ2-1	TRBV20-1
CASSLVGLDLAGEETQYF	many	TRBD2	TRBJ2-5	TRBV7-6
CASSLGRLADNEQFF	many	TRBD2	TRBJ2-1	TRBV7-6
CASSPDNTEAFF	many	.	TRBJ1-1	TRBV12-3/TRBV12-4
CASSRDSTGTRETQYF	many	TRBD1	TRBJ2-5	TRBV4-1
CASSHTDRAQPQHF	few	TRBD1	TRBJ1-5	TRBV6-1
CASSSSGAGPNTGELFF	few	TRBD2	TRBJ2-2	TRBV7-8
CSVVPGQGGTLDEQFF	.	TRBD1	TRBJ2-1	TRBV29-1
CASSAFSGDNIQYF	many	.	TRBJ2-4	TRBV9
CASSLFPGSYEQYF	.	.	TRBJ2-7	TRBV7-3
CASIALPLLYYGYTF	.	.	TRBJ1-2	TRBV6-1
CASSLTSSHHEQYF	few	.	TRBJ2-7	TRBV5-6
CASSAATYNEQFF	few	.	TRBJ2-1	TRBV2
CASSQVSAGGWNTEAFF	many	TRBD1	TRBJ1-1	TRBV4-1
CASGRGSYGYTF	.	.	TRBJ1-2	TRBV5-6
CASSFVEDYGYTF	many	.	TRBJ1-2	TRBV12-3/TRBV12-4
CASSSPDSGGGYEQYF	few	TRBD2	TRBJ2-7	TRBV12-3/TRBV12-4
CASSFLGELFF	many	.	TRBJ2-2	TRBV12-3/TRBV12-4
CASSLANEQFF	many	.	TRBJ2-1	TRBV7-3
CASSRAGLYQETQYF	many	.	TRBJ2-5	TRBV6-5
CASSQTAGSNQPQHF	many	.	TRBJ1-5	TRBV3-1